Listed below are T cell receptor beta chains from one sample, sequenced in a study of CD8+ T cells in alopecia areata. The table came from immunoSEQ multiplex PCR; TCRdb's copy has only in-frame clones and leaves some out. The sample holds a few hundred thousand clones, 67% seen once. The sequencing here drew on CD4+ T cells sorted from blood, taken at week 0. The receptors originated from a human donor with alopecia areata. Both conserved end residues are part of each CDR3. A D gene is named only where the DNA matches it firmly. The size field is filled for only some rows; it gives once, few, many or a size class.

D gene: TRBD2; V gene: TRBV7-2; clone size: NA; CDR3 length: 15; J gene: TRBJ2-7; CDR3 DNA: TGTGCCAGCAGCTTCAGCGGGACTCTGTCCTACGAGCAGTACTTC; CDR3 protein: CASSFSGTLSYEQYF
D gene: NA; V gene: TRBV9; clone size: NA; CDR3 length: 15; J gene: TRBJ1-2; CDR3 DNA: TGTGCCAGCAGCGCGAAACCGGGAGGGAACTATGGCTACACCTTC; CDR3 protein: CASSAKPGGNYGYTF
D gene: TRBD2; V gene: TRBV29-1; clone size: NA; CDR3 length: 13; J gene: TRBJ2-3; CDR3 DNA: TGCAGCAACTTAGGTAGCGGGACAGATACGCAGTATTTT; CDR3 protein: CSNLGSGTDTQYF
D gene: NA; V gene: TRBV29-1; clone size: NA; CDR3 length: 15; J gene: TRBJ2-4; CDR3 DNA: TGCAGCGTTGCTTGGAGGACAGTAGCCAAAAACATTCAGTACTTC; CDR3 protein: CSVAWRTVAKNIQYF
D gene: NA; V gene: TRBV10-3; clone size: few; CDR3 length: 11; J gene: TRBJ2-3; CDR3 DNA: TGTGCCATCAGCGCTTTGGGGTCGCAGTATTTT; CDR3 protein: CAISALGSQYF
D gene: NA; V gene: TRBV5-1; clone size: NA; CDR3 length: 16; J gene: TRBJ2-3; CDR3 DNA: TGCGCCAGCAGCGCAGATGGACGAACAGGATCAAGTACGCAGTATTTT; CDR3 protein: CASSADGRTGSSTQYF
D gene: NA; V gene: TRBV19; clone size: NA; CDR3 length: 14; J gene: TRBJ2-1; CDR3 DNA: TGTGCCAGTCGAATCTCCGCCCTAGCATGGGAGCAGTTCTTC; CDR3 protein: CASRISALAWEQFF
D gene: TRBD2; V gene: TRBV2; clone size: NA; CDR3 length: 14; J gene: TRBJ2-5; CDR3 DNA: TGTGCCAGCAGTGGTGCAGCGGGGGTTGAGACCCAGTACTTC; CDR3 protein: CASSGAAGVETQYF
D gene: NA; V gene: TRBV9; clone size: NA; CDR3 length: 11; J gene: TRBJ2-3; CDR3 DNA: TGTGCCAGCAGCGTAGGTGATACGCAGTATTTT; CDR3 protein: CASSVGDTQYF
D gene: NA; V gene: TRBV6-9; clone size: NA; CDR3 length: 14; J gene: TRBJ1-4; CDR3 DNA: TGTGCCAGCGCAGCCCACGCAACTAATGAAAAACTGTTTTTT; CDR3 protein: CASAAHATNEKLFF
D gene: TRBD1; V gene: TRBV2; clone size: NA; CDR3 length: 14; J gene: TRBJ1-5; CDR3 DNA: TGTGCCAGCAGTGTGGACAGGGGCAATCAGCCCCAGCATTTT; CDR3 protein: CASSVDRGNQPQHF
D gene: NA; V gene: TRBV29-1; clone size: NA; CDR3 length: 11; J gene: TRBJ1-1; CDR3 DNA: TGCAGCGGATGGAAGGCTAACGAAGCTTTCTTT; CDR3 protein: CSGWKANEAFF
D gene: TRBD1; V gene: TRBV6-5; clone size: few; CDR3 length: 15; J gene: TRBJ1-2; CDR3 DNA: TGTGCCAGCAGCCTTTTAGGGGGCTCGCACTATGGCTACACCTTC; CDR3 protein: CASSLLGGSHYGYTF
D gene: NA; V gene: TRBV6-6; clone size: NA; CDR3 length: 15; J gene: TRBJ2-6; CDR3 DNA: TGTGCCAGCAGGCCCCCAGGGGATGGGGCCAACGTCCTGACTTTC; CDR3 protein: CASRPPGDGANVLTF
D gene: NA; V gene: TRBV15; clone size: NA; CDR3 length: 16; J gene: TRBJ1-3; CDR3 DNA: TGTGCCACCAGCAGAGATATGCGGTCCTCTGGAAACACCATATATTTT; CDR3 protein: CATSRDMRSSGNTIYF
D gene: NA; V gene: TRBV18; clone size: NA; CDR3 length: 13; J gene: TRBJ2-7; CDR3 DNA: TGTGCCAGCTCCAGGGATATTTCCTACGAGCAGTACTTC; CDR3 protein: CASSRDISYEQYF
D gene: TRBD1; V gene: TRBV6-5; clone size: NA; CDR3 length: 13; J gene: TRBJ1-1; CDR3 DNA: TGTGCCAGCACAGGGGGCGCGAGCACTGAAGCTTTCTTT; CDR3 protein: CASTGGASTEAFF
D gene: NA; V gene: TRBV2; clone size: few; CDR3 length: 12; J gene: TRBJ2-7; CDR3 DNA: TGTGCCAGCAGAGGGGAAACCTCCGAGCAGTACTTC; CDR3 protein: CASRGETSEQYF
D gene: NA; V gene: TRBV11-2; clone size: few; CDR3 length: 17; J gene: TRBJ2-3; CDR3 DNA: TGTGCCAGCAGCTTAAGAAGTTCTAGCGTGTCAGCAGATACGCAGTATTTT; CDR3 protein: CASSLRSSSVSADTQYF
D gene: NA; V gene: TRBV30; clone size: NA; CDR3 length: 14; J gene: TRBJ2-7; CDR3 DNA: TGTGCCTGGAGCCGCGGGACAGCGCCCTACGAGCAGTACTTC; CDR3 protein: CAWSRGTAPYEQYF
D gene: NA; V gene: TRBV20-1; clone size: NA; CDR3 length: 11; J gene: TRBJ2-5; CDR3 DNA: TGCAGTGCTAGAGATAAAGAGACCCAGTACTTC; CDR3 protein: CSARDKETQYF
D gene: NA; V gene: TRBV7-9; clone size: NA; CDR3 length: 13; J gene: TRBJ2-7; CDR3 DNA: TGTGCCAGCAGCCCTTCGGGGACACCTGAGCAGTACTTC; CDR3 protein: CASSPSGTPEQYF
D gene: NA; V gene: TRBV10-3; clone size: few; CDR3 length: 14; J gene: TRBJ2-2; CDR3 DNA: TGTGCCATGCGGGGGACAATGAACACCGGGGAGCTGTTTTTT; CDR3 protein: CAMRGTMNTGELFF
D gene: NA; V gene: TRBV29-1; clone size: NA; CDR3 length: 8; J gene: TRBJ1-1; CDR3 DNA: TGCAGCGTTGATCGAGCTTTCTTT; CDR3 protein: CSVDRAFF
D gene: TRBD1; V gene: TRBV29-1; clone size: NA; CDR3 length: 12; J gene: TRBJ2-1; CDR3 DNA: TGCAGCGGGACAGGGGTCCACAATGAGCAGTTCTTC; CDR3 protein: CSGTGVHNEQFF
D gene: TRBD2; V gene: TRBV7-2; clone size: NA; CDR3 length: 14; J gene: TRBJ2-5; CDR3 DNA: TGTGCCAGCAGTTCTCCCGGGAGGAGGGAGACCCAGTACTTC; CDR3 protein: CASSSPGRRETQYF
D gene: NA; V gene: TRBV18; clone size: NA; CDR3 length: 15; J gene: TRBJ2-1; CDR3 DNA: TGTGCCAGCTCACCAGCGCAAGCCTTTTACAATGAGCAGTTCTTC; CDR3 protein: CASSPAQAFYNEQFF
D gene: NA; V gene: TRBV30; clone size: NA; CDR3 length: 12; J gene: TRBJ2-7; CDR3 DNA: TGTGCCTGGAGGGGGGACGGCTACGAGCAGTACTTC; CDR3 protein: CAWRGDGYEQYF
D gene: NA; V gene: TRBV30; clone size: NA; CDR3 length: 14; J gene: TRBJ1-2; CDR3 DNA: TGTGCCTGGAGTGGGGGACAAAGGGACTATGGCTACACCTTC; CDR3 protein: CAWSGGQRDYGYTF
D gene: NA; V gene: TRBV19; clone size: NA; CDR3 length: 12; J gene: TRBJ2-7; CDR3 DNA: TGTGCCAGTAGTATTTGGGGCTACGAGCAGTACTTC; CDR3 protein: CASSIWGYEQYF
D gene: NA; V gene: TRBV29-1; clone size: few; CDR3 length: 12; J gene: TRBJ1-1; CDR3 DNA: TGCAGCGTTGTGCAGTCTGAGACTGAAGCTTTCTTT; CDR3 protein: CSVVQSETEAFF
D gene: TRBD1; V gene: TRBV29-1; clone size: NA; CDR3 length: 18; J gene: TRBJ1-3; CDR3 DNA: TGCAGCGTTATAGAGACCGTCGGACAGGGGGTCCCTGGAAACACCATATATTTT; CDR3 protein: CSVIETVGQGVPGNTIYF
D gene: NA; V gene: TRBV10-3; clone size: NA; CDR3 length: 13; J gene: TRBJ2-5; CDR3 DNA: TGTGCCACCCGACCCGGACAGCAAGAGACCCAGTACTTC; CDR3 protein: CATRPGQQETQYF
D gene: NA; V gene: TRBV6-6; clone size: NA; CDR3 length: 14; J gene: TRBJ2-7; CDR3 DNA: TGTGCCAGCAGTTATCCCGGGACAAGCTACGAGCAGTACTTC; CDR3 protein: CASSYPGTSYEQYF
D gene: NA; V gene: TRBV7-8; clone size: NA; CDR3 length: 14; J gene: TRBJ2-4; CDR3 DNA: TGTGCCAGCAGCTTAGGCCTGCGCAAAAACATTCAGTACTTC; CDR3 protein: CASSLGLRKNIQYF